Listed below are T cell receptor beta chains from one sample, sequenced in a study of T cells in Graves' hyperthyroidism and ophthalmopathy. TCRdb analysed the multiplex PCR reads with MiXCR anew, one entry per CDR3 protein. The data hold over 500,000 distinct CDR3 sequences, with 14% observed a single time. Input material: blood. These receptors all come from a woman in her thirties or forties with Graves' hyperthyroidism. Both conserved end residues are part of each CDR3. A D gene is named only where the DNA matches it firmly. Size tells how often a clone was seen (once, few, many) or the class of an expanded clone, and some rows leave it out.

v_call,d_call,clone_size,j_call,cdr3_nt,cdr3_aa
TRBV7-9,TRBD1,many,TRBJ2-7,TGTGCCAGCAGCTTAGGTACAGGGGGCGGCTACGAGCAGTACTTC,CASSLGTGGGYEQYF
TRBV10-3,.,few,TRBJ2-7,TGTGCCATCAGTGAGTCAAGCAACTCCTACGAGCAGTACTTC,CAISESSNSYEQYF
TRBV6-1,TRBD1,few,TRBJ1-2,TGTGCCAGCAGTGAAAGTCAGACAGGGAGCGGTGGCTACACCTTC,CASSESQTGSGGYTF
TRBV27,.,many,TRBJ1-6,TGTGCCAGCAGTTTGGCAGGGTTCAACAATTCACCCCTCCACTTT,CASSLAGFNNSPLHF
TRBV7-9,TRBD2,many,TRBJ2-7,TGTGCCAGCAGCGCGGGACTAGCGGGAGTGAACGAGCAGTACTTC,CASSAGLAGVNEQYF
TRBV20-1,.,.,TRBJ2-7,TGCAGTGCTGGGGACGACCGAAACTCCTACGAGCAGTACTTC,CSAGDDRNSYEQYF
TRBV10-2,.,.,TRBJ2-1,TGCGCCAGCAGTGAGCGTTCGGACTACCCCCCAACCACCTACAATGAGCAGTTCTTC,CASSERSDYPPTTYNEQFF
TRBV9,TRBD2,.,TRBJ2-2,TGTGCCAGCAGCGTCGGGACTAGCGGGCCCGGGGAGCTGTTTTTT,CASSVGTSGPGELFF
TRBV9,.,.,TRBJ2-3,TGTGCCAGCAGCGCCCAGGATCGTATTGTGGATACGCAGTATTTT,CASSAQDRIVDTQYF
TRBV7-6,.,once,TRBJ1-6,TGTGCCAGCAGCTTAAACCAGGGGACATTGAATTCACCCCTCCACTTT,CASSLNQGTLNSPLHF
TRBV4-1,.,few,TRBJ2-2,TGCGCCAGCAGCCAAGAACTAGGGGAACTGTTTTTT,CASSQELGELFF
TRBV28,TRBD1,many,TRBJ2-7,TGTGCCAGCATTACACCGGGACAGGGCTACAACGAGCAGTACTTC,CASITPGQGYNEQYF
TRBV5-1,.,many,TRBJ2-5,TGCGCCAGCATCCAAGGGGGAGGGGCCCAAGAGACCCAGTACTTC,CASIQGGGAQETQYF
TRBV2,.,many,TRBJ1-2,TGTGCCAGCAGTGACCAGCCTTCCTTCTTAGAGGGCTACACCTTC,CASSDQPSFLEGYTF
TRBV18,.,few,TRBJ2-1,TGTGCCAGCTCGCGGGGCAGGCCGGATGAGCAGTTCTTC,CASSRGRPDEQFF
TRBV6-5,TRBD1,many,TRBJ2-5,TGTGCCAGCAGTTACGACAGGGGGCAGGGGTCCCAGTACTTC,CASSYDRGQGSQYF
TRBV11-3,TRBD1,few,TRBJ1-6,TGTGCCAGCAGCTTCATTGGAGGGGGCAATTCACCCCTCCACTTT,CASSFIGGGNSPLHF
TRBV6-1,TRBD2,many,TRBJ2-1,TGTGCCAGCAGTGGGGACTACGAGGTCTACAATGAGCAGTTCTTC,CASSGDYEVYNEQFF
TRBV20-1,.,.,TRBJ2-2,TGCAGTGCTAGAGATAGGACGCGGCCGATATTCACCGGGGAGCTGTTTTTT,CSARDRTRPIFTGELFF
TRBV7-3,TRBD2,many,TRBJ2-1,TGTGCCAGCAGCGCTCTAGCGGGAGGGCCTAACAAGCAGTTCTTC,CASSALAGGPNKQFF
TRBV6-1,.,.,TRBJ2-3,TGTGCCAGCAGTGGTACGAACACGAACATCTATTATACGCAGTATTTT,CASSGTNTNIYYTQYF
TRBV5-1,TRBD2,many,TRBJ2-1,TGCGCCAGCAGCTCTGGCGGGGGGGTCAATGAGCAGTTCTTC,CASSSGGGVNEQFF
TRBV12-5,.,many,TRBJ2-5,TGTGCTAGTGGACAACAAGAGACCCAGTACTTC,CASGQQETQYF
TRBV13,TRBD2,many,TRBJ2-6,TGTGCCAGCAGCTGGGGACTAGCGGGGAGCTCTGGGGCCAACGTCCTGACTTTC,CASSWGLAGSSGANVLTF
TRBV6-1,.,.,TRBJ1-1,TGTGCCTGTCGCGGCGGTAACACTGAAGCTTTCTTT,CACRGGNTEAFF
TRBV3-1,TRBD1,few,TRBJ2-7,TGTGCCAGCAGCCAAGGCATCCCCGGGACAGTCTACGAGCAGTACTTC,CASSQGIPGTVYEQYF
TRBV19,.,.,TRBJ2-7,TGTGCCAGTAGTTACGGATCCCTTTCCTACGAGCAGTACTTC,CASSYGSLSYEQYF
TRBV11-2,TRBD2,many,TRBJ2-5,TGTGCCAGCAGCTTAGCGCGGGGAGGGGCGGAGCAAGAGACCCAGTACTTC,CASSLARGGAEQETQYF
TRBV20-1,.,many,TRBJ2-3,TGCAGTGCTAGGGGACTCACAGATACGCAGTATTTT,CSARGLTDTQYF
TRBV4-1,TRBD1,many,TRBJ1-5,TGCGCCAGCAGCCAAATGGACAGGGACCATCAGCCCCAGCATTTT,CASSQMDRDHQPQHF
TRBV20-1,.,many,TRBJ1-1,TGCAGTGCTCTGGAGAACACTGAAGCTTTCTTT,CSALENTEAFF
TRBV9,.,.,TRBJ2-7,TGTGCCAGCAGCGTAGTAGCAGGGCCCTACGAGCAGTACTTC,CASSVVAGPYEQYF
TRBV5-8,TRBD2,many,TRBJ2-3,TGTGCCAGCAGCTTGGGCGGGGGGGCCTATATCCCTCGGGTTAATACGCAGTATTTT,CASSLGGGAYIPRVNTQYF
TRBV6-2/TRBV6-3,.,few,TRBJ2-5,TGTGCCAGCAGGAGGAGAGGAGAGACCCAGTACTTC,CASRRRGETQYF
TRBV2,.,.,TRBJ1-5,TGTGCCAGCAGTAGTGAACAGGCGGCCAATCAGCCCCAGCATTTT,CASSSEQAANQPQHF
TRBV5-6,.,.,TRBJ1-3,TGTGCCAGCAGCTTGGATTTAGGGACTACTGGAAACACCATATATTTT,CASSLDLGTTGNTIYF
TRBV5-4,.,few,TRBJ2-3,TGTGCCAGCAGCTTCGTCCGGGACGGTGGCACAGATACGCAGTATTTT,CASSFVRDGGTDTQYF
TRBV2,.,many,TRBJ1-2,TGTGCCAGCAGTGAGACAGGCTATGGCTACACCTTC,CASSETGYGYTF
TRBV28,.,many,TRBJ1-5,TGTGCCAGCAGTCCCATCCGGGTCCAGGGGAATCAGCCCCAGCATTTT,CASSPIRVQGNQPQHF
TRBV24-1,TRBD2,few,TRBJ2-3,TGTGCCACCAGTGCTCCCGGAGGGACTAGCGGGAGCACAGATACGCAGTATTTT,CATSAPGGTSGSTDTQYF
TRBV12-3/TRBV12-4,TRBD2,many,TRBJ2-5,TGTGCCAGCAGTTTCATAGCGGGAAAGGGAAAGGAGACCCAGTACTTC,CASSFIAGKGKETQYF
TRBV19,.,.,TRBJ1-1,TGTGCCAGTATTCGGGGCAGCATGAACACTGAAGCTTTCTTT,CASIRGSMNTEAFF
TRBV28,.,.,TRBJ1-3,TGTGCCAGCAGCCCTCTGAGGACGGGCGGAAACACCATATATTTT,CASSPLRTGGNTIYF
TRBV28,.,.,TRBJ1-6,TGTGCCAGCAGCGATAGACGGACCTCACCCCTCCACTTT,CASSDRRTSPLHF
TRBV2,TRBD2,many,TRBJ2-1,TGTGCCAGCAGAATGACTAGCGGGAGGGGAAATGAGCAGTTCTTC,CASRMTSGRGNEQFF
TRBV3-1,.,many,TRBJ1-6,TGTGCCAGCAGCCAAGGAGGGTTTAATTCACCCCTCCACTTT,CASSQGGFNSPLHF
TRBV12-3/TRBV12-4,TRBD1,many,TRBJ1-6,TGTGCCAGTCGTTTGGGACAGCTTAATTCACCCCTCCACTTT,CASRLGQLNSPLHF
TRBV5-1,TRBD1,.,TRBJ2-7,TGCGCCAGCAGCCAAGGACAGGAGTCCGTCTCCTACGAGCAGTACTTC,CASSQGQESVSYEQYF
TRBV30,TRBD1,once,TRBJ1-1,TGTGCCTCAAAGGGCGGGACAGGGGGCGTATACACTGAAGCTTTCTTT,CASKGGTGGVYTEAFF
TRBV7-9,.,many,TRBJ2-7,TGTGCCAGCAGCGCCCGGGCAGACTCCTACGAGCAGTACTTC,CASSARADSYEQYF
TRBV7-8,TRBD1,few,TRBJ2-2,TGTGCCAGCAGCGTGAACAGGGGGCCGAACACCGGGGAGCTGTTTTTT,CASSVNRGPNTGELFF
TRBV27,TRBD1,many,TRBJ2-3,TGTGCCAGCAGTTTAACAGGGGGCGCAGATACGCAGTATTTT,CASSLTGGADTQYF
TRBV5-8,.,.,TRBJ2-1,TGTGCCAGCAGCTCCTCGGACATTTCCTCCTACAATGAGCAGTTCTTC,CASSSSDISSYNEQFF
TRBV7-9,.,many,TRBJ2-2,TGTGCCAGCAGCACCGCTCGAGGAGACTCGAGGCTCGGGGAGCTGTTTTTT,CASSTARGDSRLGELFF
TRBV7-9,.,.,TRBJ2-5,TGTGCCAGCACCATGGGACCACAAGAGACCCAGTACTTC,CASTMGPQETQYF
TRBV19,TRBD1,.,TRBJ2-2,TGTGCCAGTAGTCCGGCAACAGGGGGCCTTTTTACCGGGGAGCTGTTTTTT,CASSPATGGLFTGELFF
TRBV9,.,.,TRBJ2-1,TGTGCCAGCAGGGTGGAGGGTGATGAGCAGTTCTTC,CASRVEGDEQFF
TRBV28,.,many,TRBJ1-6,TGTGCCAGCAGGCAGATAGATTCACCCCTCCACTTT,CASRQIDSPLHF
TRBV3-1,.,.,TRBJ1-4,TGTGCCAGCAGCAAGGGAGCCCGGGGGGAAAAACTGTTTTTT,CASSKGARGEKLFF
TRBV7-9,.,many,TRBJ2-3,TGTGCCAGCAGCGTCACCGGGCCGTTCACAGATACGCAGTATTTT,CASSVTGPFTDTQYF